This passage covers 27 T cell receptor beta chains from one sample sequenced in a study of blood T cell repertoires in COVID-19. TCRdb's copy holds only in-frame clones and misses some; the assay was immunoSEQ multiplex PCR. The sample lists 35,000 to 45,000 clones, about 88% occurring once. Sequenced material: peripheral blood. The receptor set was obtained from a human donor in a cohort sampled during active COVID-19.

The chain uses TRBV4-1 and TRBJ2-7; weak D call: TRBD2 (6 bases). Germline V gene data show CDR1 as MGHRA and CDR2 as YSYEKL. This CDR3 is built from 17 residues. V lost 0 bases to trimming and J lost 4 bases, with 19 bases between them. CDR3 nucleotides: TGCGCCAGCAGCCAAGAGGAATGGGGCGGACTAAAATACGAGCAGTACTTC. The encoded protein is CASSQEEWGGLKYEQYF.

J is TRBJ2-5 and V is TRBV30; 11 nucleotides match TRBD2. J gave up 3 bases and V 5 bases, and 5 bases lay outside the gene matches. There are 14 residues in the CDR3. Germline CDR1 and CDR2: GTSNPN and SVGIG (reference sequence). CDR3 in DNA: TGTGCCTGGGGCACTAGCGGGGGAAAAGAGACCCAGTACTTC. As protein: CAWGTSGGKETQYF.

The J gene is TRBJ2-4, the V gene TRBV5-4; 7 bases match TRBD1. V dropped 6 bases and J dropped 9; count of bases not matched to a gene: 12. This CDR3 has 14 residues. Germline V lookup: CDR1 SGHNT, CDR2 YYREEE (reference sequence). The CDR3 region has the DNA TGTGCCAGCACGGACCGGGACAGAGGGGGCATTCAGTACTTC. Encoded protein: CASTDRDRGGIQYF.

CDR3 loop: CASSGAANTEAFF. The DNA of the CDR3 is TGCGCCAGCTCGGGAGCGGCGAACACTGAAGCTTTCTTT. This chain links TRBV5-1 with TRBJ1-1; D ambiguous. The CDR3 runs to 13 residues. The germline gives CDR1 SGHRS, CDR2 YFSETQ. V was pared by 7 bases and J by 1 base, with 11 bases between.

The gene calls are TRBV6-2 or TRBV6-3 and TRBJ2-7; 8 nucleotides match TRBD2. The CDR3 runs 15 residues. Trimming at V came to 6 bases and at J to 3 bases, leaving 10 bases not matched to a gene. Germline assignment: CDR1 MNHEY and CDR2 SVGEGT. The CDR3 sequence: CASSRTAGANYEQYF. DNA of the CDR3: TGTGCCAGCAGCCGAACAGCGGGGGCAAACTACGAGCAGTACTTC.

The gene calls are TRBV11-2 and TRBJ2-5; 8 bases match TRBD1. This CDR3 is 14 amino acids long. The germline CDR1 and CDR2 sequences are SGHAT and FQNNGV. V was pared by 5 bases and J by 5 bases, with 7 bases of the junction left unmatched. CDR3 sequence reads: CASSVGQVRETQYF. The CDR3 DNA is TGTGCCAGCAGCGTGGGACAGGTCCGGGAGACCCAGTACTTC.

The V and J genes are TRBV14 and TRBJ2-4; D gene unclear. The germline V gene has CDR1 SGHDN and CDR2 FVKESK. The CDR3 covers 14 residues. The germline V and J ends were trimmed by 4 bases and 5 bases, with 12 bases remaining between them. The CDR3 nucleotides are TGTGCCAGCAGCCCGCCCGGGTATGAAAACATTCAGTACTTC. Translated, it gives CASSPPGYENIQYF.

This chain joins TRBV4-2 and TRBJ1-4, with D unclear. This CDR3 spans 16 amino acids. V was cut by 3 bases and J by 5 bases, with 16 bases left in between. Germline V gene sequence: CDR1 LGHNA, CDR2 YNFKEQ. For the CDR3, the DNA is TGTGCCAGCAGCCACCTACCGACAAGGAGGAATGAAAAACTGTTTTTT. It encodes CASSHLPTRRNEKLFF.

The genes are TRBV19 and TRBJ1-1; weak D call: TRBD1 (5 bases). V was pared by 2 bases and J by 5 bases, with 15 bases between. This CDR3 contains 15 residues. Germline V CDR1 and CDR2: LNHDA, SQIVND (reference sequence). The CDR3 DNA is TGTGCCAGTAGTATATCTCGGGGCCGGGGGACTGAAGCTTTCTTT. Encoded protein: CASSISRGRGTEAFF.

This rearrangement joins TRBV30 to TRBJ1-5, with D maybe TRBD1 (5 bases). Germline loops: CDR1 GTSNPN, CDR2 SVGIG (reference sequence). This CDR3 has 14 amino acids. V was shortened by 1 base and J by 2 bases, with 9 bases between the two germline ends. The CDR3 nucleotides read TGTGCCTGGAGTGGGGGCCCAGGCAATCAGCCCCAGCATTTT. Its translation is CAWSGGPGNQPQHF.

The chain couples TRBV5-6 to TRBJ2-1; 10 positions match TRBD2. V dropped 3 bases and J dropped 4; count of bases not matched to a gene: 7. There are 16 residues in the CDR3. From germline, CDR1 is SGHDT and CDR2 YYEEEE. CDR3: CASSSERGGRYNEQFF. CDR3 nucleotide sequence: TGTGCCAGCAGCTCTGAGCGGGGGGGCCGGTACAATGAGCAGTTCTTC.

This sequence joins TRBV5-4 and TRBJ1-2, with D tentatively TRBD1 (6 bases). The V end lost 0 bases, the J end lost 6 bases, and 9 bases lay between the germline ends. Germline V gene data show CDR1 as SGHNT and CDR2 as YYREEE (reference sequence). This CDR3 contains 13 residues. The CDR3 coding sequence is TGTGCCAGCAGCTTGGCACAGGGAGATGGCTACACCTTC. Its translation: CASSLAQGDGYTF.

CDR3 sequence: CASSLGSVSSYEQYF. The CDR3 DNA follows: TGCGCCAGCAGCTTGGGTTCTGTTAGCTCCTACGAGCAGTACTTC. V is TRBV5-1 and J is TRBJ2-7; no firm D call. V shed 0 bases and J shed 0 bases, with 10 bases lying between them. This CDR3 spans 15 amino acids. CDR1 SGHRS and CDR2 YFSETQ come from the germline V gene.

This sequence joins TRBV24-1 and TRBJ2-2; 8 bases are a match to TRBD2. Trimming took 2 bases from V and 2 from J; bases not matched to a gene: 15. The CDR3 consists of 20 residues. Per germline, CDR1 KGHDR and CDR2 SFDVKD. The CDR3 DNA reads as TGTGCCACCAGTGATTCGAGCCGTCGCGGCGGGGGGCGTAACACCGGGGAGCTGTTTTTT. It encodes CATSDSSRRGGGRNTGELFF.

The V call is TRBV4-1, the J call TRBJ1-1; D gene ambiguous. CDR1 is MGHRA and CDR2 is YSYEKL in the germline V gene. V was pared by 0 bases and J by 1 base, with 9 bases between. CDR3 length: 15 residues. The CDR3 DNA reads TGCGCCAGCAGCCAAGAGGCGGGCACGAACACTGAAGCTTTCTTT. Translated, it gives CASSQEAGTNTEAFF.

The rearrangement uses TRBV5-1 and TRBJ1-1; 9 nucleotides agree with TRBD1. There are 14 residues in the CDR3. Trimming at V came to 4 bases and at J to 5 bases, leaving 6 bases not matched to a gene. CDR1 is SGHRS and CDR2 is YFSETQ in the germline V gene. CDR3 in amino acids: CASSDGQGRTEAFF. The CDR3 DNA sequence: TGCGCCAGCAGCGACGGACAGGGGAGGACTGAAGCTTTCTTT.

This clone was seen a handful of times. The CDR3 protein is CASSVTWTDTQYF. In nucleotides, the CDR3 is TGTGCCAGCAGCGTAACTTGGACAGATACGCAGTATTTT. The rearrangement uses TRBV9 and TRBJ2-3; D not certain. This CDR3 is 13 amino acids long. Germline assignment: CDR1 SGDLS and CDR2 YYNGEE. Trimming stripped 1 base from V and 3 bases from J, with 6 bases between. The full variable domain, completed using reference TRBV9 and TRBJ2-3, is DSGVTQTPKHLITATGQRVTLRCSPRSGDLSVYWYQQSLDQGLQFLIQYYNGEERAKGNILERFSAQQFPDLHSELNLSSLELGDSALYFCASSVTWTDTQYFGPGTRLTVL.

Of note for this clone: An end of the junction differs from the germline gene, which may be a read error. The chain links TRBV2 to TRBJ2-1, with TRBD2 matching over 12 bases. CDR3 length: 19 residues. The germline CDR1 and CDR2 sequences are SNHLY and FYNNEI. The CDR3 protein is CASIETASGGVFRNNEQFF. CDR3 bases: TGTGCCAGCATTGAAACGGCTAGCGGGGGGGTGTTTCGAAACAATGAGCAGTTCTTC.

The gene calls are TRBV6-6 and TRBJ1-2; no reliable D call. V was cut by 4 bases and J by 7 bases, with 7 bases left in between. From germline, CDR1 is MNHNY and CDR2 SVGAGI (reference sequence). The CDR3 consists of 11 residues. The CDR3 reads CASSSTPGYTF. The CDR3 DNA follows: TGTGCCAGCAGTTCAACTCCTGGCTACACCTTC.

V gene TRBV11-2 combines with J gene TRBJ1-2; 7 bases are shared with TRBD1. The CDR3 has 14 residues. Germline loops: CDR1 SGHAT, CDR2 FQNNGV. V shed 5 bases, J shed 3 bases, and the junction held 6 bases outside the gene matches. For the CDR3, the DNA is TGTGCCAGCAGCCAACGGACAGGAGACTATGGCTACACCTTC. It yields the protein CASSQRTGDYGYTF.

This clone occurred once. The chain couples TRBV5-8 to TRBJ1-1; perhaps TRBD1 as D (6 bases). The CDR3 loop spans 13 amino acids. Germline CDR1 is SGHTS and CDR2 is YDEGEE. Trimming removed 4 bases at V and 4 bases at J, with 11 bases between. The CDR3 DNA reads as TGTGCCAGCAGCGCACAGGGCGGCACTGAAGCTTTCTTT. Translation gives CASSAQGGTEAFF.

The genes are TRBV7-3 and TRBJ2-3; possibly TRBD2 for D (6 bases). The CDR3 has 13 residues. Germline V CDR1 and CDR2: SGHTA, FQGTGA. Between the trimmed V and J ends, which lost 6 bases and 6 bases, there was a span of 13 bases. The CDR3 region is CASSSGVGDTQYF. CDR3 DNA sequence: TGTGCCAGCAGTTCGGGGGTCGGGGATACGCAGTATTTT.

This rearrangement joins TRBV5-4 to TRBJ2-5, with TRBD1 matching 9 bases. V gave up 4 bases and J gave up 0 bases; unmatched junction bases: 4. The germline V gene encodes CDR1 SGHNT and CDR2 YYREEE (reference sequence). The CDR3 is 15 residues long. CDR3 in amino acids: CASSPRDRDQETQYF. The DNA of the CDR3 is TGTGCCAGCAGCCCCCGGGACAGGGACCAAGAGACCCAGTACTTC.

The rearrangement uses TRBV3-1 (or the pseudogene TRBV3-2) and TRBJ2-1; TRBD2 matches at 7 bases. Germline CDR1 reads LGHDT; CDR2 reads YNNKEL (reference sequence). The junction had 4 bases not matched to a gene; V was cut back by 0 bases and J by 2 bases. This CDR3 comprises 16 residues. The DNA of the CDR3 is TGTGCCAGCAGCCAAGATTTGGGGGGGGCCTACAATGAGCAGTTCTTC. It specifies CASSQDLGGAYNEQFF.

V gene TRBV7-7 combines with J gene TRBJ1-3; 8 bases line up with TRBD1. The CDR3 consists of 15 residues. Looked up from germline, CDR1 is SSHAT and CDR2 is FNYEAQ (reference sequence). Here the CDR3 DNA reads TGTGCAGTGACCGACAGGGGCTCCTCTGGAAACACCATATATTTT. It encodes CAVTDRGSSGNTIYF.

In its sample, this clone was seen once. V gene TRBV7-8 combines with J gene TRBJ1-2, with TRBD1 matching over 7 bases. The length of the CDR3 is 14 residues. Germline V lookup: CDR1 SGHVS, CDR2 FQNEAQ. Trimming removed 5 bases from V and 6 bases from J; junction bases left unmatched: 9. CDR3 in DNA: TGTGCCAGCAGCACCTCCGGGACAGAGAATGGCTACACCTTC. Translation: CASSTSGTENGYTF.

The J gene is TRBJ2-1, the V gene TRBV7-3; D perhaps matches TRBD1 (6 bases). The CDR3 contains 15 residues. With 6 bases removed from V and 4 bases from J, the gap between germline ends came to 16 bases. Germline CDR1 reads SGHTA; CDR2 reads FQGTGA. CDR3: CASRQTGGGYNEQFF. CDR3 sequence (DNA): TGTGCCAGCAGACAGACAGGTGGGGGATACAATGAGCAGTTCTTC.